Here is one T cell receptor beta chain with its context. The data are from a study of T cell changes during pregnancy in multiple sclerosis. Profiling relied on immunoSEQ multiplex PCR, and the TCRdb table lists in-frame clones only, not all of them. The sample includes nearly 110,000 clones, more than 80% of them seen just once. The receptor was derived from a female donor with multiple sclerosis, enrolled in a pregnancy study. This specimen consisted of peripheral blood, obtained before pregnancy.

CDR3 sequence (DNA): TGTGCCAGCAGCTCCGGACTCAACACCGGGGAGCTGTTTTTT. Encoded protein: CASSSGLNTGELFF. The rearrangement joins TRBV7-2 to TRBJ2-2, with a tentative D call TRBD2 (5 bases). The CDR3 is made up of 14 amino acids. CDR1 and CDR2 (germline): SGHTA, FQGNSA. The V end lost 4 bases, the J end lost 2 bases, and 8 bases lay between the germline ends.